This TCR beta chain comes out of a study of T cell responses to AZD1222 COVID-19 vaccine. Study observations and caveats: The breadth and depth of Spike-specific TCRs increased once two AZD1222 doses had been given. Vaccine-associated CD4 TCRs spanned spike, dominant at 160-218 and 743-854. Seropositive at baseline were only a handful of AZD1222 recipients. A reported finding is that nearly half of spike-specific TCRs target unmutated variant regions.

Looked up from germline, CDR1 is SEHNR and CDR2 is FQNEAQ (reference sequence). V shed 3 bases and J 0 bases; nucleotides not matched to a gene: 8. The CDR3 contains 17 residues. Sequenced by immunoSEQ multiplex PCR; TCRdb stores in-frame clones only, minus some. This table holds about 150,000 clones, 70% to 90% found once. This clone was recorded once. Its antigen is not identified. This receptor was taken from an adult who had recovered from COVID-19. This sequence joins TRBV7-9 and TRBJ1-3; 7 positions agree with TRBD1. The specimen was peripheral blood, collected after recovery from COVID-19. The CDR3 is CASSFLVRDSSGNTIYF. The CDR3 region has the DNA TGTGCCAGCAGCTTTCTAGTCCGGGACAGCTCTGGAAACACCATATATTTT.